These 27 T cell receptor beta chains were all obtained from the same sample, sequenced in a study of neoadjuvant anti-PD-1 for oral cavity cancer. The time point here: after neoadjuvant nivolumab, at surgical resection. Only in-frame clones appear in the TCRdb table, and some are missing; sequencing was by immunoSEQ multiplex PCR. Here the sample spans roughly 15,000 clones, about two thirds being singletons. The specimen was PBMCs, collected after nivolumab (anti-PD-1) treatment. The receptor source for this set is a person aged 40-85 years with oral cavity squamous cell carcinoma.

The CDR3 nucleotides are TGTGCCAGCAGTTACGTCGGGGGCGGGGAGACCCAGTACTTC. It codes for CASSYVGGGETQYF. The chain recombines TRBV6-5 with TRBJ2-5; possibly TRBD1 or TRBD2 for D (6 bases each). V dropped 2 bases and J dropped 5 bases, with 12 bases sitting between them. This CDR3 has 14 residues. Germline V lookup: CDR1 MNHEY, CDR2 SVGAGI.

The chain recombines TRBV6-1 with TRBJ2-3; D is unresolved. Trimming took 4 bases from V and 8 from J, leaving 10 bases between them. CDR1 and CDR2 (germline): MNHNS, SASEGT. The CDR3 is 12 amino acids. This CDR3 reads CASSVDLFTQYF. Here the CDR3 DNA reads TGTGCCAGCAGTGTTGACTTATTTACGCAGTATTTT.

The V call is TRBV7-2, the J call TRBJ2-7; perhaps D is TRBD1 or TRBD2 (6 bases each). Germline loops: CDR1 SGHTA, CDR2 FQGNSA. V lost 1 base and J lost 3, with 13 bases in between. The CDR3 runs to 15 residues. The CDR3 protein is CASSLGTGASYEQYF. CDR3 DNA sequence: TGTGCCAGCAGCTTAGGAACGGGGGCGAGCTACGAGCAGTACTTC.

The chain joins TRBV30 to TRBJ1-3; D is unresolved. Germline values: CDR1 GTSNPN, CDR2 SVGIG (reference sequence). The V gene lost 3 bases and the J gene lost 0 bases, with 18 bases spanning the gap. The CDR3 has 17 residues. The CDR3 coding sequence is TGTGCCTGGAGCCTAATCAGAGGCAGAAACTCTGGAAACACCATATATTTT. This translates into CAWSLIRGRNSGNTIYF.

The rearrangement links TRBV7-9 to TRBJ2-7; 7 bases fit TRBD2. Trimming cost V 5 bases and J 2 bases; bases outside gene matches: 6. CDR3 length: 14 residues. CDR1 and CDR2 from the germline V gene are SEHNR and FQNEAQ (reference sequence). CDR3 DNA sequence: TGTGCCAGCAGCCCCTCGGGGGGAACCTACGAGCAGTACTTC. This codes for CASSPSGGTYEQYF.

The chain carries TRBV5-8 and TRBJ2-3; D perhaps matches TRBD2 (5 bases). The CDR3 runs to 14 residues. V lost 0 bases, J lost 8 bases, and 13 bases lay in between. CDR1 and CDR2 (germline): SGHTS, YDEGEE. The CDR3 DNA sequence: TGTGCCAGCAGCTTGGTAGCGAGCGCGGGTACGCAGTATTTT. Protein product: CASSLVASAGTQYF.

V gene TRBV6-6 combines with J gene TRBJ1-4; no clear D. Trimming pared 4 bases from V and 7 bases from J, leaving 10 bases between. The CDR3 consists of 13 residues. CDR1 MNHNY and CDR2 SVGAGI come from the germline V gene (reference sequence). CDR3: CASSFGPSEKLFF. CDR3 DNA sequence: TGTGCCAGCAGTTTCGGGCCCAGTGAAAAACTGTTTTTT.

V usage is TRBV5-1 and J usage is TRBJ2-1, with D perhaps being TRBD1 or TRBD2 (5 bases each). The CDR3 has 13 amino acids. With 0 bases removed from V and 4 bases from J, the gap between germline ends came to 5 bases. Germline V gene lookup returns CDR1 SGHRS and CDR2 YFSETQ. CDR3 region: CASSLGGYNEQFF. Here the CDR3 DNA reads TGCGCCAGCAGCTTGGGGGGGTACAATGAGCAGTTCTTC.

CDR3 loop: CASSLWGGENTGELFF. The CDR3 DNA reads as TGCGCCAGCAGCTTGTGGGGGGGCGAGAACACCGGGGAGCTGTTTTTT. V is TRBV5-1 and J is TRBJ2-2, with TRBD2 as a possible D gene (7 bases). The CDR3 loop spans 16 amino acids. CDR1 is SGHRS and CDR2 is YFSETQ in the germline V gene. V lost 1 base, J lost 1 base, and 11 bases lay in between.

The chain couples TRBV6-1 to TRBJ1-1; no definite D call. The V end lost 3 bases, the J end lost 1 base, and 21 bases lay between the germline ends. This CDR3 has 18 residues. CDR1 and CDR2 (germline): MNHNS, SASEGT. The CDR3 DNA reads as TGTGCCAGCAGTGATGGGAGGAGTTTAGGCCAACGGAACACTGAAGCTTTCTTT. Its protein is CASSDGRSLGQRNTEAFF.

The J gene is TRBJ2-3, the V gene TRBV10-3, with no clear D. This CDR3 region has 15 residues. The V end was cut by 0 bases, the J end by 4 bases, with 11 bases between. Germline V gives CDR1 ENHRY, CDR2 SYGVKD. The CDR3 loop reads CAISESVVLSDTQYF. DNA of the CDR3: TGTGCCATCAGTGAGTCCGTGGTACTCTCAGATACGCAGTATTTT.

CDR3 in amino acids: CASSIGDTQYF. DNA for the CDR3: TGCGCCAGCTCGATCGGGGATACGCAGTATTTT. This chain uses TRBV10-1 with TRBJ2-3; D gene unclear. CDR1 is WNHNN, CDR2 SYGVQD, per germline (reference sequence). Trimming removed 8 bases from V and 6 bases from J, with 9 bases in between. The CDR3 contains 11 residues.

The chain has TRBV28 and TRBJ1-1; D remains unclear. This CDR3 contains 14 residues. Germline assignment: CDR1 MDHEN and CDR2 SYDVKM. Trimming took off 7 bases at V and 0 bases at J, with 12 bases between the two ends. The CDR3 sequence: CASTIRQLNTEAFF. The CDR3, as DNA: TGTGCCAGCACTATAAGGCAGTTGAACACTGAAGCTTTCTTT.

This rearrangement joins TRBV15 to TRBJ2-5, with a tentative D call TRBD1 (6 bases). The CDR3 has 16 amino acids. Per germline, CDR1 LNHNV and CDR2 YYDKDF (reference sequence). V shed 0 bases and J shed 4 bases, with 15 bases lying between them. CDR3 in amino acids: CATSRDRQARGETQYF. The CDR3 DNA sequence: TGTGCCACCAGCAGAGATCGACAGGCGAGGGGAGAGACCCAGTACTTC.

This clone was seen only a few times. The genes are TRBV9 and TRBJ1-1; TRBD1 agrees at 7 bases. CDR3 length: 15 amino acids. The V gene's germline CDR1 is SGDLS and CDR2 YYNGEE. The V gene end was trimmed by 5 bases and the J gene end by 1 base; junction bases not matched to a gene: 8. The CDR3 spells CASSDRDAANTEAFF. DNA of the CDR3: TGTGCCAGCAGTGACAGGGATGCAGCGAACACTGAAGCTTTCTTT. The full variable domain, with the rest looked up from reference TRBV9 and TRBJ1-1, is DSGVTQTPKHLITATGQRVTLRCSPRSGDLSVYWYQQSLDQGLQFLIQYYNGEERAKGNILERFSAQQFPDLHSELNLSSLELGDSALYFCASSDRDAANTEAFFGQGTRLTVV.

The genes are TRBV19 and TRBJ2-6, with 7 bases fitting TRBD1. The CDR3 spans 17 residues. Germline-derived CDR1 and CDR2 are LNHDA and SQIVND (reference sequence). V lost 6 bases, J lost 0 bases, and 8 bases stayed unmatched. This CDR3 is CASRQTGQTSGANVLTF. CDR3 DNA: TGTGCCAGTAGGCAAACGGGACAGACCTCTGGGGCCAACGTCCTGACTTTC.

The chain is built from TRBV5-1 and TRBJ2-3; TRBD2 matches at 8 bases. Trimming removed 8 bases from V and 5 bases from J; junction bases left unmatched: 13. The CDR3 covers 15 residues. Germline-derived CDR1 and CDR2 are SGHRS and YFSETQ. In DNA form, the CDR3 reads TGCGCCAGTACCCCAGGACTAGCCCAAGTAGATACGCAGTATTTT. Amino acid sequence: CASTPGLAQVDTQYF.

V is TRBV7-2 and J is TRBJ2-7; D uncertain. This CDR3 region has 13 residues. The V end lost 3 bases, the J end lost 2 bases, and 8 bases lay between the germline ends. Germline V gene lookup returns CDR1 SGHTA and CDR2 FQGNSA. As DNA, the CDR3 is TGTGCCAGCAGCTTCCTCCCCACCTACGAGCAGTACTTC. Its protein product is CASSFLPTYEQYF.

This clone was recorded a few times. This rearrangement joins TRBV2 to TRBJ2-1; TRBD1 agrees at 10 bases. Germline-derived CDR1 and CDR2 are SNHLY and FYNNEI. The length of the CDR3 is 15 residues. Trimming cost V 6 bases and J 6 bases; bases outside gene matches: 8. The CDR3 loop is CASSAGQGNINEQFF. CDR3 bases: TGTGCCAGCAGCGCGGGACAGGGGAACATCAATGAGCAGTTCTTC.

The CDR3 coding sequence is TGTGCCAGCAGTACGGGACAGGGCAAAGCTTTCTTT. It specifies CASSTGQGKAFF. The V gene is TRBV6-5, the J gene TRBJ1-1; TRBD1 matches 9 bases. The CDR3 sequence is 12 residues long. Per germline, CDR1 MNHEY and CDR2 SVGAGI. Unmatched junction bases numbered 4, after V lost 5 bases and J lost 9 bases.

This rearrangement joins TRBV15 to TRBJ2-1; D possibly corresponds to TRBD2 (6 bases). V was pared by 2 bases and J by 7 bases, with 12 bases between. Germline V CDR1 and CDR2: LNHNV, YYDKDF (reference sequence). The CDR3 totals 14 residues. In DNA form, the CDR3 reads TGTGCCACCAGCAGAAGGCAGGAGGGAAATGAGCAGTTCTTC. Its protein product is CATSRRQEGNEQFF.

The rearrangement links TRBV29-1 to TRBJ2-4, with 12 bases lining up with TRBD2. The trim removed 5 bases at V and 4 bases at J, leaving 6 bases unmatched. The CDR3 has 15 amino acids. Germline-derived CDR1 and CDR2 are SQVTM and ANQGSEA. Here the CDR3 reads CSVRTSGVLKNIQYF. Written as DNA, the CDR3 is TGCAGCGTTCGGACTAGCGGGGTCCTTAAAAACATTCAGTACTTC.

Here the CDR3 reads CASSLEGSNQPQHF. For the CDR3, the DNA is TGTGCCAGCAGCTTAGAGGGAAGCAATCAGCCCCAGCATTTT. The chain uses TRBV7-9 and TRBJ1-5; no firm D call. Germline V gene lookup returns CDR1 SEHNR and CDR2 FQNEAQ (reference sequence). V lost 1 base and J lost 1, with 5 bases in between. The CDR3 is made up of 14 amino acids.

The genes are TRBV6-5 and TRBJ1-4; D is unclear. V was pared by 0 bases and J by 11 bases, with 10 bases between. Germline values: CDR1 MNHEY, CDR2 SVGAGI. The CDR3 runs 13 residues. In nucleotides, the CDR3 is TGTGCCAGCAGTTACTCGAAGTTCCAGAAACTGTTTTTT. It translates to CASSYSKFQKLFF.

CDR3: CASSLGRGPHNEQFF. DNA of the CDR3: TGTGCCAGCAGCTTGGGCAGGGGGCCCCACAATGAGCAGTTCTTC. V and J are TRBV5-6 and TRBJ2-1, with 8 bases that match TRBD1. The ends lost 0 bases at V and 5 bases at J; junction bases unmatched: 4. Germline V gene data show CDR1 as SGHDT and CDR2 as YYEEEE. This CDR3 spans 15 amino acids.

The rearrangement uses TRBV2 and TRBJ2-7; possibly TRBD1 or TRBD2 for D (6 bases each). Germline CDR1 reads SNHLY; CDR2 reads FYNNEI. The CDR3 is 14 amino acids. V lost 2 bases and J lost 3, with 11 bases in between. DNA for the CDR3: TGTGCCAGCAGTGAAAGGGGGACTGTCTACGAGCAGTACTTC. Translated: CASSERGTVYEQYF.

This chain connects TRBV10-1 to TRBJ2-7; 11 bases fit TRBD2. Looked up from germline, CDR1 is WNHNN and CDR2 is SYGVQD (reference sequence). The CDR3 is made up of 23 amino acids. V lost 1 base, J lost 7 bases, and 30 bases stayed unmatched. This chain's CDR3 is CASSEFFRLAGGPFTSRAREQYF. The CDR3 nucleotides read TGCGCCAGCAGTGAGTTCTTTAGGCTAGCGGGAGGCCCTTTCACCAGTCGCGCGCGGGAGCAGTACTTC.